These T cell receptor beta chains were read from a single sample in a study of blood T cell repertoires in COVID-19. The table came from immunoSEQ multiplex PCR; TCRdb's copy has only in-frame clones and leaves some out. The table records a few hundred thousand clones, 90% of them present only once. Sequenced input: peripheral blood. These receptors all stem from a woman aged 40 to 50 with COVID-19, enrolled during active disease. CDR3s include the opening cysteine and the closing phenylalanine or tryptophan. A D gene is named only where the DNA matches it firmly. Size is omitted from some rows. Given values are once, few, many or a class for expanded clones.

>TRBV12-3/TRBV12-4|.|TRBJ2-2|.
CASSFARRGELFF
TGTGCCAGCAGTTTCGCGAGGCGCGGGGAGCTGTTTTTT
>TRBV7-2|.|TRBJ2-7|.
CASSLMTEQYF
TGTGCCAGCAGCTTGATGACTGAGCAGTACTTC
>TRBV15|.|TRBJ2-5|.
CATSRDPIETQYF
TGTGCCACCAGCAGAGACCCAATAGAGACCCAGTACTTC
>TRBV27|.|TRBJ2-7|TRBD1
CASRRDRGGEQYF
TGTGCCAGCAGACGGGACAGGGGAGGCGAGCAGTACTTC
>TRBV10-2|.|TRBJ1-6|.
CASSPASSYNSPLHF
TGCGCCAGCAGTCCAGCGAGCTCCTATAATTCACCCCTCCACTTT
>TRBV28|.|TRBJ2-7|.
CASRRYEQYF
TGTGCCAGCAGGCGCTACGAGCAGTACTTC
>TRBV5-8|.|TRBJ1-2|TRBD1
CASSLGGQDYSNYGYTF
TGTGCCAGCAGCTTGGGGGGACAGGACTATTCTAACTATGGCTACACCTTC
>TRBV6-5|.|TRBJ2-3|.
CASSYGALPRDTQYF
TGTGCCAGCAGTTACGGTGCGCTCCCGCGAGATACGCAGTATTTT
>TRBV19|.|TRBJ1-1|TRBD1
CASSINLLFIGQVNTEAFF
TGTGCCAGTAGTATAAATTTACTCTTTATCGGACAGGTGAACACTGAAGCTTTCTTT
>TRBV19|.|TRBJ2-7|.
CASSTGQTLYEQYF
TGTGCCAGTAGTACCGGACAGACTTTGTACGAGCAGTACTTC
>TRBV5-1|.|TRBJ2-1|.
CASSLLADSEQFF
TGCGCCAGCAGCTTGCTAGCTGATAGTGAGCAGTTCTTC
>TRBV19|once|TRBJ2-1|TRBD2
CASSMVAGNSNNEQFF
TGTGCCAGTAGTATGGTAGCGGGGAATTCAAACAATGAGCAGTTCTTC
>TRBV28|.|TRBJ1-6|.
CASSPPWTGGSPLHF
TGTGCCAGCAGTCCCCCCTGGACCGGAGGTTCACCCCTCCACTTT
>TRBV28|.|TRBJ1-6|TRBD1
CASSLAGGNSPLHF
TGTGCCAGCAGTTTGGCAGGGGGGAATTCACCCCTCCACTTT
>TRBV19|.|TRBJ2-1|TRBD2
CASSIAGGSGRARSEQFF
TGTGCCAGTAGTATAGCCGGCGGGAGCGGGAGGGCCCGGAGCGAGCAGTTCTTC
>TRBV19|.|TRBJ2-5|.
CASSITGLGETQYF
TGTGCCAGTAGTATCACGGGATTAGGAGAGACCCAGTACTTC
>TRBV5-1|.|TRBJ2-1|TRBD2
CASSTSGREVGEQFF
TGCGCCAGCAGCACGTCAGGGCGGGAGGTAGGTGAGCAGTTCTTC
>TRBV2|once|TRBJ1-2|.
CASSEFSPPPPGAGYGYTF
TGTGCCAGCAGTGAATTTAGCCCACCTCCCCCAGGGGCTGGTTATGGCTACACCTTC
>TRBV7-6|.|TRBJ1-5|TRBD1
CASSFQGADQPQHF
TGTGCCAGCAGCTTTCAGGGGGCCGATCAGCCCCAGCATTTT
>TRBV5-8|many|TRBJ2-3|TRBD2
CASSLLAGDTDTQYF
TGTGCCAGCAGCTTGCTAGCGGGGGACACAGATACGCAGTATTTT
>TRBV9|.|TRBJ2-7|TRBD2
CASSAQREGYEQYF
TGTGCCAGCAGCGCCCAGCGGGAGGGGTACGAGCAGTACTTC
>TRBV6-5|.|TRBJ2-2|.
CASSYFRKTGELFF
TGTGCCAGCAGTTACTTCAGAAAAACCGGGGAGCTGTTTTTT
>TRBV18|.|TRBJ1-2|.
CASSPPAGIPDGYTF
TGTGCCAGCTCACCGCCAGCGGGGATTCCCGATGGCTACACCTTC
>TRBV7-6|.|TRBJ2-5|TRBD2
CASSLGTSGAGAQYF
TGTGCCAGCAGCTTAGGGACTAGCGGCGCCGGGGCCCAGTACTTC
>TRBV28|.|TRBJ1-2|TRBD1
CASGTGDYGYTF
TGTGCCAGCGGGACAGGAGACTATGGCTACACCTTC
>TRBV5-1|.|TRBJ1-2|.
CASQQLPTGSYGYTF
TGCGCCAGTCAGCAGCTCCCGACAGGAAGCTATGGCTACACCTTC
>TRBV10-3|.|TRBJ1-2|.
CAISALKQGGPDYGYTF
TGTGCCATCAGTGCCCTAAAACAGGGCGGACCAGACTATGGCTACACCTTC
>TRBV7-2|once|TRBJ1-1|.
CASSLLGGQGTEAFF
TGTGCCAGCAGCTTATTGGGGGGGCAGGGCACTGAAGCTTTCTTT
>TRBV27|.|TRBJ1-2|.
CASSNLAGLFYGYTF
TGTGCCAGCAGTAATTTGGCAGGCCTATTCTATGGCTACACCTTC
>TRBV6-2/TRBV6-3|.|TRBJ2-7|.
CASSYRQAIPYEQYF
TGTGCCAGCAGTTACCGGCAGGCCATTCCCTACGAGCAGTACTTC
>TRBV3-1/TRBV3-2|.|TRBJ1-4|.
CASSRTYTDEKLFF
TGTGCCAGCAGTCGGACTTATACGGATGAAAAACTGTTTTTT
>TRBV7-3|.|TRBJ1-6|.
CASSLTGSRDSPLHF
TGTGCCAGCAGCTTGACGGGATCTCGGGATTCACCCCTCCACTTT
>TRBV28|.|TRBJ1-5|.
CASSSTGGTVGQPQHF
TGTGCCAGCAGTTCGACAGGAGGTACGGTGGGCCAGCCCCAGCATTTT
>TRBV2|.|TRBJ1-5|.
CASSGTWNQPQHF
TGTGCCAGCAGCGGGACTTGGAATCAGCCCCAGCATTTT
>TRBV7-8|.|TRBJ2-1|TRBD2
CASSPRTSGGQSSYNEQFF
TGTGCCAGCAGCCCGAGGACTAGCGGGGGGCAGAGCTCCTACAATGAGCAGTTCTTC
>TRBV28|.|TRBJ2-1|TRBD1
CASSETGGRGFF
TGTGCCAGCAGTGAAACAGGGGGCCGGGGGTTCTTC
>TRBV6-1|.|TRBJ2-1|TRBD1
CASSVSGTGGFNEQFF
TGTGCCAGCAGTGTCTCCGGGACAGGGGGCTTCAATGAGCAGTTCTTC
>TRBV28|.|TRBJ1-1|.
CASSLGGGNTEAFF
TGTGCCAGCAGTTTGGGGGGAGGGAACACTGAAGCTTTCTTT
>TRBV7-8|.|TRBJ2-7|.
CASSPQVGLGTIYEQYF
TGTGCCAGCAGTCCACAGGTCGGGCTCGGGACAATATACGAGCAGTACTTC
>TRBV23-1|.|TRBJ2-7|.
CASSPSRKEGSGYEQYF
TGCGCCAGCAGTCCTTCTAGGAAGGAGGGTTCGGGCTACGAGCAGTACTTC
>TRBV27|.|TRBJ2-7|.
CASSLVRGTYEQYF
TGTGCCAGCAGTTTAGTAAGGGGGACCTACGAGCAGTACTTC